Listed below are T cell receptor beta chains from one sample, sequenced in a study of T cells after yellow fever vaccination. TCRdb itself ran the 5' RACE reads through MiXCR, one entry per CDR3 protein. The profile shows some 560,000 distinct CDR3 sequences, under 25% of them singletons. Sample: PBMCs, taken 15 days after the yellow fever booster vaccination. The receptor set was obtained from a man younger than 45 who received the YFV17D yellow fever vaccine. CDR3s include the opening cysteine and the closing phenylalanine or tryptophan. Fields, in order: clone size, D gene, V gene, J gene, CDR3 length, CDR3 protein, CDR3 DNA. A D gene is named only where the DNA matches it firmly. Not every row has a clone size; where given, it reads once, few, many or a size class.

NA,TRBD1,TRBV24-1,TRBJ2-7,15,CATSEAGTGPREQYF,TGTGCCACCAGTGAGGCCGGGACAGGGCCAAGGGAGCAGTACTTC
NA,TRBD1,TRBV28,TRBJ2-2,15,CASSLRGQGGGELFF,TGTGCCAGCAGTTTAAGAGGACAGGGGGGCGGGGAGCTGTTTTTT
NA,NA,TRBV7-2,TRBJ2-3,15,CASSFVWGGTDTQYF,TGTGCCAGCAGCTTTGTTTGGGGGGGCACAGATACGCAGTATTTT
few,NA,TRBV4-3,TRBJ2-5,15,CASSKGGADHETQYF,TGCGCCAGCAGCAAGGGCGGGGCAGACCATGAGACCCAGTACTTC
few,NA,TRBV9,TRBJ2-3,17,CASSVDARGAGTDTQYF,TGTGCCAGCAGCGTAGATGCTCGCGGGGCAGGAACAGATACGCAGTATTTT
few,TRBD2,TRBV4-3,TRBJ2-2,16,CASSPLGGFGTGELFF,TGCGCCAGCAGCCCTCTGGGGGGGTTCGGCACCGGGGAGCTGTTTTTT
few,TRBD1,TRBV7-6,TRBJ2-3,15,CASSLAGQRTDTQYF,TGTGCCAGCAGCTTAGCGGGACAGAGGACAGATACGCAGTATTTT
NA,NA,TRBV29-1,TRBJ2-7,13,CSVEQGVGYEQYF,TGCAGCGTTGAACAAGGGGTGGGCTACGAGCAGTACTTC
NA,TRBD2,TRBV20-1,TRBJ2-2,17,CSAGTSGDPLDTGELFF,TGCAGTGCTGGGACTAGCGGGGATCCCCTCGACACCGGGGAGCTGTTTTTT
NA,NA,TRBV6-5,TRBJ1-6,13,CASGGSYNSPLHF,TGTGCCAGCGGGGGCTCCTATAATTCACCCCTCCACTTT
NA,TRBD2,TRBV10-3,TRBJ2-7,14,CAITSGIPEYEQYF,TGTGCCATCACTAGCGGGATACCGGAGTACGAGCAGTACTTC